This T cell receptor (beta chain) was retrieved from a study of technical replicates of blood from a handful of donors. The assay was immunoSEQ multiplex PCR, and TCRdb's table has in-frame clones only and misses some. The data hold about 73,000 clones, with around nine tenths observed a single time. CDR3 length equals 16 residues. The germline V gene encodes CDR1 LNHDA and CDR2 SQIVND (reference sequence). The V segment lost 6 bases and the J segment 0 bases; nucleotides outside the gene matches: 5. The sequenced sample was PBMCs. This chain connects TRBV19 to TRBJ1-3, with 10 bases that match TRBD1. This TCR was recovered from a human donor in good health. Some clones in this sample may be carry-over from other donors' samples. DNA of the CDR3: TGTGCCAGTAGCGATGGGACAGGGGTCTCTGGAAACACCATATATTTT. The encoded protein is CASSDGTGVSGNTIYF.